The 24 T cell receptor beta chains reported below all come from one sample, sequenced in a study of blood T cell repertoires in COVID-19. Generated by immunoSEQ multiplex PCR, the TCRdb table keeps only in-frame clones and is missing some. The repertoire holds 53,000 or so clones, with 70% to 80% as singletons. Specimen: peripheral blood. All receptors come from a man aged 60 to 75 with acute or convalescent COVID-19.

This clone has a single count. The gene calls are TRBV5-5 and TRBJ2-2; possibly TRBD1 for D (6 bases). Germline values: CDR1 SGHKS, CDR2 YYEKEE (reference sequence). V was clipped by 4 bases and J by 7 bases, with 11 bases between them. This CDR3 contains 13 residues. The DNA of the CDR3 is TGTGCCAGCAGCCTCAGGGGCGGCGGGGAGCTGTTTTTT. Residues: CASSLRGGGELFF.

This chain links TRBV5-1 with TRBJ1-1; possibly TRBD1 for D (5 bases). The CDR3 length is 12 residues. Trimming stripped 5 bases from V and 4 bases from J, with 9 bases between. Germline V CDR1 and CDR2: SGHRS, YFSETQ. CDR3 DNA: TGCGCCAGCAGTCTAGGGGCCACTGAAGCTTTCTTT. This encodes CASSLGATEAFF.

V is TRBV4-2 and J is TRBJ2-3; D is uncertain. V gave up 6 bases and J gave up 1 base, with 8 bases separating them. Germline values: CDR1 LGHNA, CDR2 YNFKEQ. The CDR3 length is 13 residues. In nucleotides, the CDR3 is TGTGCCAGCAGTAGAACAGGCACAGATACGCAGTATTTT. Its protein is CASSRTGTDTQYF.

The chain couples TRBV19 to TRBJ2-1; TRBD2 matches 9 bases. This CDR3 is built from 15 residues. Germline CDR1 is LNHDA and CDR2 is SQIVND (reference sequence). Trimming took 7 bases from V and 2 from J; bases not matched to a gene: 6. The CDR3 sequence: CASIGSGRAYNEQFF. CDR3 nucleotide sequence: TGTGCCAGTATAGGTAGCGGGAGAGCCTACAATGAGCAGTTCTTC.

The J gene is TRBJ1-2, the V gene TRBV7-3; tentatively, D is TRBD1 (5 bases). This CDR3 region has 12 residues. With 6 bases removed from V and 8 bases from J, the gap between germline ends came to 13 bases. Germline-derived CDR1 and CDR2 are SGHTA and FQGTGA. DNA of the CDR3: TGTGCCAGCAGGGGAGCGGGGGACGGCTACACCTTC. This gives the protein CASRGAGDGYTF. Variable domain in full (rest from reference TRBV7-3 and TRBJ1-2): GAGVSQTPSNKVTEKGKYVELRCDPISGHTALYWYRQSLGQGPEFLIYFQGTGAADDSGLPNDRFFAVRPEGSVSTLKIQRTERGDSAVYLCASRGAGDGYTFGSGTRLTVV.

The CDR3 is CASSWISGVYEQYF. The CDR3 region has the DNA TGTGCCAGCAGTTGGATATCCGGGGTCTACGAGCAGTACTTC. The chain carries TRBV28 and TRBJ2-7; perhaps TRBD2 as D (5 bases). There are 14 residues in the CDR3. Germline assignment: CDR1 MDHEN and CDR2 SYDVKM. V shed 4 bases and J shed 3 bases, with 13 bases lying between them.

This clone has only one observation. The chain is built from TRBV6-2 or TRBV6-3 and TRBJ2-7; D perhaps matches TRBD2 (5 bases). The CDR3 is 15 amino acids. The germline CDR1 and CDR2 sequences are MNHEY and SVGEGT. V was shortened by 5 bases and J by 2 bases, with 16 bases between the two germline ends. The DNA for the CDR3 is TGTGCCAGCAGTCCCGGGGTCAGGAGGACCTACGAGCAGTACTTC. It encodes CASSPGVRRTYEQYF.

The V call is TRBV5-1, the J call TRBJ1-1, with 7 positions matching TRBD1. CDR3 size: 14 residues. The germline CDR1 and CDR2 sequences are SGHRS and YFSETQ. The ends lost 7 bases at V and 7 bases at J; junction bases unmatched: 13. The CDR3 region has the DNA TGCGCCAGCTTCCGGGACAGCTTCGGGGGTGAAGCTTTCTTT. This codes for CASFRDSFGGEAFF.

CDR3: CASKVSGLAARNEQFF. For the CDR3, the DNA is TGTGCCAGCAAGGTGAGCGGACTAGCTGCCAGGAATGAGCAGTTCTTC. The genes are TRBV7-8 and TRBJ2-1; 8 nucleotides agree with TRBD2. CDR1 SGHVS and CDR2 FQNEAQ come from the germline V gene. The CDR3 is 16 residues long. The ends lost 7 bases at V and 7 bases at J; junction bases unmatched: 15. The full variable domain, its missing parts supplied by reference TRBV7-8 and TRBJ2-1, is GAGVSQSPRYKVAKRGQDVALRCDPISGHVSLFWYQQALGQGPEFLTYFQNEAQLDKSGLPSDRFFAERPEGSVSTLKIQRTQQEDSAVYLCASKVSGLAARNEQFFGPGTRLTVL.

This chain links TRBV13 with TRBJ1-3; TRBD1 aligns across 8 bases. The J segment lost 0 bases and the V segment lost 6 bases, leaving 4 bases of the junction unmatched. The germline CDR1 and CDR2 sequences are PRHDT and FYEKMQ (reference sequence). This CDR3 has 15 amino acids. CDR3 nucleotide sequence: TGTGCCAGCAGGCTGACAGGGGACTCTGGAAACACCATATATTTT. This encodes CASRLTGDSGNTIYF. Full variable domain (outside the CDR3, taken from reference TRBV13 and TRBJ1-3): AAGVIQSPRHLIKEKRETATLKCYPIPRHDTVYWYQQGPGQDPQFLISFYEKMQSDKGSIPDRFSAQQFSDYHSELNMSSLELGDSALYFCASRLTGDSGNTIYFGEGSWLTVV.

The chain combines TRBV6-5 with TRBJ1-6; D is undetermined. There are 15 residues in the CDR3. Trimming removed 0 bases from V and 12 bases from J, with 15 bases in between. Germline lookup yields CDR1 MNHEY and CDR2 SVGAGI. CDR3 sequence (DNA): TGTGCCAGCAGTTACTCGAGTTCACTAGCCGTACCCCTCCACTTT. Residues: CASSYSSSLAVPLHF.

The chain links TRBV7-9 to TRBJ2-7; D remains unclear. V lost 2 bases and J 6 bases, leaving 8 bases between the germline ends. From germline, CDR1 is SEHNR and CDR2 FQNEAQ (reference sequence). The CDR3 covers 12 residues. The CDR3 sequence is CASSLSLAEQYF. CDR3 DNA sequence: TGTGCCAGCAGCTTATCCCTGGCCGAGCAGTACTTC.

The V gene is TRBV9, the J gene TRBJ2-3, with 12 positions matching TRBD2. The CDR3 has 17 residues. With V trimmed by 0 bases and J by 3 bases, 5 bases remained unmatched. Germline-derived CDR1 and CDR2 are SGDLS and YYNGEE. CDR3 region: CASSVEPSGRVTDTQYF. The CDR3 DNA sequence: TGTGCCAGCAGCGTAGAACCTAGCGGGAGGGTAACAGATACGCAGTATTTT.

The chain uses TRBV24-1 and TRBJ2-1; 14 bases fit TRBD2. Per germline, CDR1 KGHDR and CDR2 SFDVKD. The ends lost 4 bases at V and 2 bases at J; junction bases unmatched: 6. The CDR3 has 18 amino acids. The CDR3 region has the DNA TGTGCCACCAGTGACCTAGGGACTAGCGGGAGAACCTACAATGAGCAGTTCTTC. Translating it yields CATSDLGTSGRTYNEQFF.

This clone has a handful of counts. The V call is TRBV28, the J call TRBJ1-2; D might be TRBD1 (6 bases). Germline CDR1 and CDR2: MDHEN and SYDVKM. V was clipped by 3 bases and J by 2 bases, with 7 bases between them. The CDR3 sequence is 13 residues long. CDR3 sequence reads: CASSFGQNYGYTF. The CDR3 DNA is TGTGCCAGCAGTTTTGGACAGAACTATGGCTACACCTTC.

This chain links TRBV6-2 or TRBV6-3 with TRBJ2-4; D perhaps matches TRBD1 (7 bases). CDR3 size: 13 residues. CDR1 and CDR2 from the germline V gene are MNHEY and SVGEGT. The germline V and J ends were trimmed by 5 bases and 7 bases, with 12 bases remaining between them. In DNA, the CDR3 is TGTGCCAGCAGTAAGGGGGCGGGGAACATTCAGTACTTC. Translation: CASSKGAGNIQYF.

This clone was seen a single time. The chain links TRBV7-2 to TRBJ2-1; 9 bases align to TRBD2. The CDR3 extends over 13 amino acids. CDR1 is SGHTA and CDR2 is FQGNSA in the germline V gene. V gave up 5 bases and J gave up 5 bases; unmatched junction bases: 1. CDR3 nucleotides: TGTGCCAGCAGCCGACTAGCGGACAATGAGCAGTTCTTC. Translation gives CASSRLADNEQFF.

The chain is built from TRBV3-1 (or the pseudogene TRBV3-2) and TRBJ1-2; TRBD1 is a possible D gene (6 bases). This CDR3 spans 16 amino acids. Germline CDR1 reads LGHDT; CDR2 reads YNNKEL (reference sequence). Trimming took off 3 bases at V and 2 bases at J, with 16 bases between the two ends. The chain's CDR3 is CASSQGTGLINYGYTF. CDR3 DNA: TGTGCCAGCAGCCAGGGTACAGGGCTAATCAACTATGGCTACACCTTC.

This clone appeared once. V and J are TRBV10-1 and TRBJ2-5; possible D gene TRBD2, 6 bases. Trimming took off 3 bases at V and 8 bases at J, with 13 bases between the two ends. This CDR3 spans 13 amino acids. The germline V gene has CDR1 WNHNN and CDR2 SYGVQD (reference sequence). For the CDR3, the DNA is TGCGCCAGCAGTGAAGGGCTAGCGAGAACCCAGTACTTC. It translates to CASSEGLARTQYF.

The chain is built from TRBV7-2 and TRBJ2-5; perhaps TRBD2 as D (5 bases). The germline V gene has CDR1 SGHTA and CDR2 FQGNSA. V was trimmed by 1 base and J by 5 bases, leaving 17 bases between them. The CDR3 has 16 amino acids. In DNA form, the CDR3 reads TGTGCCAGCAGCTTAGACGGCGCGGGCAACGGGGAGACCCAGTACTTC. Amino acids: CASSLDGAGNGETQYF.

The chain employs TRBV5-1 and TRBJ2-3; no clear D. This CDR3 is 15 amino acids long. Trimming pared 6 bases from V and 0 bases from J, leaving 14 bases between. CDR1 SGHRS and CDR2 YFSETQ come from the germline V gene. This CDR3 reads CASKRVTPSTDTQYF. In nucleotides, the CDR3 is TGCGCCAGCAAACGAGTGACACCAAGCACAGATACGCAGTATTTT.

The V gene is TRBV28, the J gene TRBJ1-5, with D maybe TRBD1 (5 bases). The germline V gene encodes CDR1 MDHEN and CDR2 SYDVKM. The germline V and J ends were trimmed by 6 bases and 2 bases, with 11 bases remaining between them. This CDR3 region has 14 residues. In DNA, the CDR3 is TGTGCCAGCAGCCAGGGTTACGGCAATCAGCCCCAGCATTTT. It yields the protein CASSQGYGNQPQHF.

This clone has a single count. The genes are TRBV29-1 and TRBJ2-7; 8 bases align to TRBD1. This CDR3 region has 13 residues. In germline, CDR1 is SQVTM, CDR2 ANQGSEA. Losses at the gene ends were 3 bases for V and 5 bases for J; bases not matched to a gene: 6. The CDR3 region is CSVEQTGAHEQYF. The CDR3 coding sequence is TGCAGCGTTGAGCAGACAGGGGCCCACGAGCAGTACTTC.

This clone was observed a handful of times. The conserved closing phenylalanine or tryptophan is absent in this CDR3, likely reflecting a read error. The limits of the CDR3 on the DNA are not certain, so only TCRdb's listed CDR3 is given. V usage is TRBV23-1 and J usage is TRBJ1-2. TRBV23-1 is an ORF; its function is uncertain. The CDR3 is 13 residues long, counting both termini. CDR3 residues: CASSQFGGLLEFC.